The rows below give T cell receptor beta chains drawn from one sample of a study of blood T cell repertoires in COVID-19. Data came from immunoSEQ multiplex PCR; TCRdb stores just in-frame clones and leaves some out. Among under 250,000 clones listed, approximately 84% were seen once. The sequenced material came from PBMCs or T cells enriched from blood (not recorded which). The source of these receptors is a man aged 35 to 55 who had recovered from COVID-19. Each CDR3 is given with its conserved first and last residue.

J | V | CDR3
TRBJ2-7 | TRBV9 | CASSPPVPGTGGIGDEQYF
TRBJ2-7 | TRBV28 | CASSLGLAGDEQYF
TRBJ2-7 | TRBV6-5 | CASRSAGGGNEQYF
TRBJ2-3 | TRBV13 | CASSPSPPPGTYLSSTDTQYF
TRBJ1-4 | TRBV18 | CASSSGTANEKLFF
TRBJ1-3 | TRBV18 | CASSPLRDPSGDTIYF
TRBJ1-1 | TRBV11-2 | CASSLEVGAAFF
TRBJ2-7 | TRBV7-8 | CASSLGTAYEQYF
TRBJ1-2 | TRBV4-1 | CASSQETVSGYTF
TRBJ1-1 | TRBV10-3 | CAISDLFNTEAFF
TRBJ1-2 | TRBV15 | CATSSLGVTGQWNYGYTF
TRBJ2-5 | TRBV27 | CASSFLWTRDQETQYF
TRBJ2-2 | TRBV19 | CASSISSGELFF